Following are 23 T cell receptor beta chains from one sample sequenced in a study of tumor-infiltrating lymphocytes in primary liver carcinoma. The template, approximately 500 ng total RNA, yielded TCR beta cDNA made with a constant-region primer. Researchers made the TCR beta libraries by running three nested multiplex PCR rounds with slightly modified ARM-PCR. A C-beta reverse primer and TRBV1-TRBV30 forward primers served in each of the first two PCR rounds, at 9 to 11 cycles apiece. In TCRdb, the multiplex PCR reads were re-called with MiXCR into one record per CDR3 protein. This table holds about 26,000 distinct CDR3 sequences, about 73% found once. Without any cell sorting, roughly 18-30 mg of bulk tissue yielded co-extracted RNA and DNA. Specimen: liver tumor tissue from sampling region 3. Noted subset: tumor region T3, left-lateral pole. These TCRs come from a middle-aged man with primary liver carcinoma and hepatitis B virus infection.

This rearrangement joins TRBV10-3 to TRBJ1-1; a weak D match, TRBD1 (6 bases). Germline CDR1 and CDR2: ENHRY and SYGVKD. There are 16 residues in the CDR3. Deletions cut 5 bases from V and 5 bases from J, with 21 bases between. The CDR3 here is CAISYDNGQRGTEAFF. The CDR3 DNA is TGTGCCATCAGTTACGATAATGGACAGAGGGGGACTGAAGCTTTCTTT.

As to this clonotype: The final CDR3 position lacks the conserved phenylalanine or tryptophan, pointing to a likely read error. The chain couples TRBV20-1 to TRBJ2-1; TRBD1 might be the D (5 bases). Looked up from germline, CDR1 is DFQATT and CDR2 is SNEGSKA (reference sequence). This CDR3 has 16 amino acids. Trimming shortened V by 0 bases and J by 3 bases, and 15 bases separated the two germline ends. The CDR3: CSARDIGAPIYNEQFL. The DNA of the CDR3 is TGCAGTGCTAGAGATATAGGGGCCCCCATCTACAATGAGCAGTTCTTA.

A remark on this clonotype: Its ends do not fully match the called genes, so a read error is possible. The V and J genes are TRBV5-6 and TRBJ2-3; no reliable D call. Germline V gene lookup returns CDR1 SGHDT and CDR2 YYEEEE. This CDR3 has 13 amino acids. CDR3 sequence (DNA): TGCGCCAGCAGCTTGGGGAGCACAGATACGCAGTATTTT. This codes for CASSLGSTDTQYF.

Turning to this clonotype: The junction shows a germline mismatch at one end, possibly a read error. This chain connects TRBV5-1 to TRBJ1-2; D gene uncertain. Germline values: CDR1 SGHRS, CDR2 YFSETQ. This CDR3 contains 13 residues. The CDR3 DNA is TGTGCCAGCAGTTCGACCAACGTTATCAGCTACACCTTC. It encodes CASSSTNVISYTF.

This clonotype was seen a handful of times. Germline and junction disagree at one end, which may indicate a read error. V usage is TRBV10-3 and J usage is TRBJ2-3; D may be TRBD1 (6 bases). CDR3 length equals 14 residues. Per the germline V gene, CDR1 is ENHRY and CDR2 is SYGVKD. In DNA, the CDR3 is TGTGGCATCGGGGCAGGGGCTAACACAGATACGCAGTATTTT. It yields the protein CGIGAGANTDTQYF.

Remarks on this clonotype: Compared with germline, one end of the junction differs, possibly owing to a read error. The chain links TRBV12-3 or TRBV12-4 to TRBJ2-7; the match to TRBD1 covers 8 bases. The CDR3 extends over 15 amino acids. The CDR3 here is CASSRGTGGPYGQYF. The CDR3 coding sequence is TGTGCCAGCAGCCGAGGAACAGGGGGACCATACGGGCAGTACTTC.

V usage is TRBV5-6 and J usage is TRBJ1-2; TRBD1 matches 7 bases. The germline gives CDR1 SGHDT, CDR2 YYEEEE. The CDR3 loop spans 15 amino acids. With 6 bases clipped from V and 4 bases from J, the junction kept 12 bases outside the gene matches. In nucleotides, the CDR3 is TGTGCCAGCACCATGAGTCCAGGGGGTGGCTATGGCTACACCTTC. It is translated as CASTMSPGGGYGYTF.

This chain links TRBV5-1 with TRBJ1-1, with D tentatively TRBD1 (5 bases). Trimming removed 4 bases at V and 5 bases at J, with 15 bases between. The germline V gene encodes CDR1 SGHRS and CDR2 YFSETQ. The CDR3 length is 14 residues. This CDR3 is CASSILDMVTEAFF. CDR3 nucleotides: TGCGCCAGCAGCATACTGGACATGGTAACTGAAGCTTTCTTT.

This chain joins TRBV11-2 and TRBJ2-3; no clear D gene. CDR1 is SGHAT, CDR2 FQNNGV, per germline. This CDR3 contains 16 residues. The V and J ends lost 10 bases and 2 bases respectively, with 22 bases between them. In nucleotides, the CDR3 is TGTGCCAAGAGCCGACAAGCCATCAACCCCACAGATACGCAGTATTTT. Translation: CAKSRQAINPTDTQYF.

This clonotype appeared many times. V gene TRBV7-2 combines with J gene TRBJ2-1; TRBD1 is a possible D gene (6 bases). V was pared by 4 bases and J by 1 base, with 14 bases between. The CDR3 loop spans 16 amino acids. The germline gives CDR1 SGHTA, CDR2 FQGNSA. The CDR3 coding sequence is TGTGCCAGCAGCTCTGGGCAGGGGTGGTCCTACAATGAGCAGTTCTTC. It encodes CASSSGQGWSYNEQFF.

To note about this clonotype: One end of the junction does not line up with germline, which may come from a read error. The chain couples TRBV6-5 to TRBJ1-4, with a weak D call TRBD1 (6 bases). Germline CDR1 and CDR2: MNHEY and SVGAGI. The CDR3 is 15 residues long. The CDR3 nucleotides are TGCGCCAGCAGTTACTCCCAGGGGACTAATGAAAAACTGTTTTTT. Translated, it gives CASSYSQGTNEKLFF.

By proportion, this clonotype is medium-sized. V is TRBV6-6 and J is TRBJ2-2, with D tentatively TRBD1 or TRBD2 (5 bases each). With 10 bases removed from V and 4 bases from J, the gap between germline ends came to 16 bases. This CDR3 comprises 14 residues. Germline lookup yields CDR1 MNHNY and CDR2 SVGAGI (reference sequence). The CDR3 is CATTTLGVTGELFF. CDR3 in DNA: TGTGCCACCACCACCCTGGGGGTCACCGGGGAGCTGTTTTTT.

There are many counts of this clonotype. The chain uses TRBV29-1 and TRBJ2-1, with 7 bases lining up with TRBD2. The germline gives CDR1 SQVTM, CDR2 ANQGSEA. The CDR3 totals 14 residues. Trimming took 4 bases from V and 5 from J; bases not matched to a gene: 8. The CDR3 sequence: CSVGSGTNDNEQFF. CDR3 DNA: TGCAGCGTTGGCTCTGGGACTAACGACAATGAGCAGTTCTTC.

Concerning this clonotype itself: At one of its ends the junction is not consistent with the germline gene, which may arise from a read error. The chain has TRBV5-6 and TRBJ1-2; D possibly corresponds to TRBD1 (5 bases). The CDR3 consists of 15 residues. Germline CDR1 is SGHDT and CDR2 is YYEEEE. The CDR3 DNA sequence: TGTGTCAGCAGCCCCACACCAGGGCCAAGGGGTGGCTACACCTTC. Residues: CVSSPTPGPRGGYTF. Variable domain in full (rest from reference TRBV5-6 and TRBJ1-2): DAGVTQSPTHLIKTRGQQVTLRCSPKSGHDTVSWYQQALGQGPQFIFQYYEEEERQRGNFPDRFSGHQFPNYSSELNVNALLLGDSALYLCVSSPTPGPRGGYTFGSGTRLTVV.

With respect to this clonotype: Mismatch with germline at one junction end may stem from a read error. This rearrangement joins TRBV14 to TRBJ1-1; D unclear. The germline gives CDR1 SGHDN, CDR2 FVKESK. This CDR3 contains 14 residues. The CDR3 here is CASRLREGNTEAFF. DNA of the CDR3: TGTGCTAGCAGGCTCCGGGAGGGAAACACTGAAGCTTTCTTT. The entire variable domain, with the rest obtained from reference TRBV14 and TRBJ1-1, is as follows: EAGVTQFPSHSVIEKGQTVTLRCDPISGHDNLYWYRRVMGKEIKFLLHFVKESKQDESGMPNNRFLAERTGGTYSTLKVQPAELEDSGVYFCASRLREGNTEAFFGQGTRLTVV.

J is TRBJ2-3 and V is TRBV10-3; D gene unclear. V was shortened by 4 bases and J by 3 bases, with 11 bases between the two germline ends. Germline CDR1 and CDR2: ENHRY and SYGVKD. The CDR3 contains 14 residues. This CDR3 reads CAISGGFGTDTQYF. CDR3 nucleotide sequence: TGTGCCATCAGTGGGGGTTTTGGGACAGATACGCAGTATTTT.

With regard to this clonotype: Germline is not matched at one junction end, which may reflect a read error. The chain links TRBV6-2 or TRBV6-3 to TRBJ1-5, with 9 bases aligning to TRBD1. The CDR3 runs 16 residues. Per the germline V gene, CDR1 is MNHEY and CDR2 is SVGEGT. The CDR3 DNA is TGTGTCAGCAATTACTCGGGACAGGGAATCTCGCAGCCCCAGCAGTTT. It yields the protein CVSNYSGQGISQPQQF.

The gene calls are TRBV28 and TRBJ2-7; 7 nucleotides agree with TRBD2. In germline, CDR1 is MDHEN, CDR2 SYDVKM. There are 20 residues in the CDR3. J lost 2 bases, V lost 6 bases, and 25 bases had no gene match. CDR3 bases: TGTGCCAGCAGCCGCCTACCGGGCTACGGACTAGGGTTATCCCCCTACGAGCAGTACTTC. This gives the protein CASSRLPGYGLGLSPYEQYF.

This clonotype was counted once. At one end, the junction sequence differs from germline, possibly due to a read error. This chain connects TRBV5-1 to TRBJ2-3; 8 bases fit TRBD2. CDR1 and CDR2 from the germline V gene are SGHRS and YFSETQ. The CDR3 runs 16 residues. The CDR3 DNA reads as TGCGCCAGCAGCCTGGGAGCGGGGGATAGGGGAGATACGCAGTACTTT. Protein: CASSLGAGDRGDTQYF.

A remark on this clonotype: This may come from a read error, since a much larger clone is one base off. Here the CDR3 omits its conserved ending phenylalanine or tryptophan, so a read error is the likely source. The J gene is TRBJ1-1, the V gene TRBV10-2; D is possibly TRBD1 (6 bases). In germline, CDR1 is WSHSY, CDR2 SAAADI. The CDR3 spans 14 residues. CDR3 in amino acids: CASRDGGANTKAFL. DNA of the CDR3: TGCGCCTCAAGGGACGGGGGGGCCAACACTAAAGCTTTCCTT.

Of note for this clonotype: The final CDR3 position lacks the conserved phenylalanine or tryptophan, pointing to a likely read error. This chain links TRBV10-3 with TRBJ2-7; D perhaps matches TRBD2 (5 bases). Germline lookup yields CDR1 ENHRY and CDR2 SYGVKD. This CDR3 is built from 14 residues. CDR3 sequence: CATSDTLTTYKQYS. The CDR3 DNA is TGTGCCACCTCTGACACTTTGACTACCTACAAGCAGTACTCC.

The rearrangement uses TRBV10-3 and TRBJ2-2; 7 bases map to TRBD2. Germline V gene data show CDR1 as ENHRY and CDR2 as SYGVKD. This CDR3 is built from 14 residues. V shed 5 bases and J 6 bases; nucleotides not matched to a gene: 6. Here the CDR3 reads CAISFSGRAGELFF. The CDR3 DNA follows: TGTGCCATCAGTTTCAGTGGGAGGGCCGGGGAGCTGTTTTTT.

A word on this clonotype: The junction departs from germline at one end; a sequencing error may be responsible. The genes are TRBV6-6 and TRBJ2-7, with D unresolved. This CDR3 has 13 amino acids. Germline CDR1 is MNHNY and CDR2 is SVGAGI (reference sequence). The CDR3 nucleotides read TGTGCCAGCCGTTATCCAGAGGCAAGCGAGCGGTACTTC. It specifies CASRYPEASERYF.